The 28 T cell receptor beta chains in this list originate from one sample, sequenced in a study of CD8 T cells in ankylosing spondylitis. Study results and caveats: It appeared that ankylosing spondylitis blood was characterized by a TCR beta motif of roughly 8 highly homologous variants.

Their antigen targets remain unknown. One entry per CDR3 protein, called by TCRdb with MiXCR from the 5' RACE reads. The data hold about 460,000 distinct CDR3 sequences, with approximately 5.3% observed a single time. Sequencing input: blood, either unsorted or a sorted T cell fraction (not recorded which). These receptors came from a male donor with ankylosing spondylitis.

This clonotype has ten or more counts. The rearrangement uses TRBV5-5 and TRBJ2-1, with a tentative D call TRBD2 (6 bases). V was pared by 1 base and J by 4 bases, with 12 bases between. This CDR3 spans 15 amino acids. CDR1 SGHKS and CDR2 YYEKEE come from the germline V gene (reference sequence). This chain's CDR3 is CASSLLAAQYNEQFF. CDR3 nucleotide sequence: TGTGCCAGCAGCTTGTTAGCGGCACAATACAATGAGCAGTTCTTC.

This clonotype was counted ten times or more. V and J are TRBV10-3 and TRBJ1-5; D remains ambiguous. CDR3 length: 15 residues. V lost 3 bases and J 1 base, leaving 10 bases between the germline ends. Per the germline V gene, CDR1 is ENHRY and CDR2 is SYGVKD. The CDR3 spells CAISDWEGSNQPQHF. The CDR3 bases are TGTGCCATCAGTGATTGGGAGGGCAGCAATCAGCCCCAGCATTTT.

The CDR3 reads CASSSGPNAYF. The DNA of the CDR3 is TGTGCCAGCAGTTCCGGGCCCAACGCGTATTTT. J is TRBJ2-3 and V is TRBV6-5; D unclear. V was cut by 4 bases and J by 14 bases, with 13 bases left in between. This CDR3 has 11 amino acids. Germline CDR1 and CDR2: MNHEY and SVGAGI.

This clonotype was picked up many times. This sequence joins TRBV20-1 and TRBJ2-5; maybe TRBD1 (5 bases). CDR3 length equals 13 residues. Per the germline V gene, CDR1 is DFQATT and CDR2 is SNEGSKA (reference sequence). The ends were cut back, 6 bases at V and 5 bases at J, with 16 bases in the middle. CDR3 sequence: CSANFVTAETQYF. CDR3 nucleotide sequence: TGCAGTGCCAACTTTGTGACAGCGGAGACCCAGTACTTC.

This clonotype was seen many times. The CDR3: CASSFGLAGVYEQYF. In DNA, the CDR3 is TGTGCCAGCAGCTTCGGTTTAGCGGGAGTCTACGAGCAGTACTTC. The rearrangement joins TRBV7-8 to TRBJ2-7, with 9 bases lining up with TRBD2. V dropped 3 bases and J dropped 3; count of bases not matched to a gene: 6. The CDR3 runs 15 residues. Germline lookup yields CDR1 SGHVS and CDR2 FQNEAQ.

This clonotype was counted many times. V is TRBV29-1 and J is TRBJ2-2, with TRBD1 matching over 7 bases. The CDR3 length is 14 residues. With 5 bases clipped from V and 4 bases from J, the junction kept 7 bases outside the gene matches. Germline V CDR1 and CDR2: SQVTM, ANQGSEA. The CDR3 is CSVKRTGVTGELFF. The CDR3 DNA reads TGCAGCGTTAAGAGGACAGGAGTCACCGGGGAGCTGTTTTTT.

To note about this clonotype: This may stem from a read error, because a much larger clone lies one nucleotide away. The J gene is TRBJ2-7, the V gene TRBV5-1; D ambiguous. CDR1 and CDR2 (germline): SGHRS, YFSETQ. The CDR3 loop spans 15 amino acids. V shed 2 bases and J shed 2 bases, with 14 bases lying between them. CDR3: CASSFVASGPYEQYF. In nucleotides, the CDR3 is TGCGCCAGCAGCTTCGTAGCTTCCGGACCCTACGAGCAGTACTTC.

This clonotype has at least ten counts. The chain employs TRBV20-1 and TRBJ1-1; the D gene is possibly TRBD1 (5 bases). V lost 0 bases to trimming and J lost 5 bases, with 10 bases between them. From germline, CDR1 is DFQATT and CDR2 SNEGSKA (reference sequence). The CDR3 is 13 residues long. The CDR3 region is CSARDGRGTEAFF. The CDR3 bases are TGCAGTGCTAGAGATGGTAGGGGTACTGAAGCTTTCTTT.

This clonotype was detected many times. The V call is TRBV3-1, the J call TRBJ2-4; D is unclear. The CDR3 sequence is 14 residues long. The germline gives CDR1 LGHDT, CDR2 YNNKEL (reference sequence). The germline V and J ends were trimmed by 5 bases and 9 bases, with 17 bases remaining between them. The chain's CDR3 is CASSVYREGFIQYF. CDR3 nucleotides: TGTGCCAGCAGCGTTTACCGAGAAGGATTCATTCAGTACTTC.

The chain couples TRBV28 to TRBJ2-1; 7 nucleotides agree with TRBD1. The CDR3 has 19 residues. The junction had 20 bases not matched to a gene; V was cut back by 6 bases and J by 3 bases. CDR1 is MDHEN, CDR2 SYDVKM, per germline. The CDR3 nucleotides are TGTGCCAGCAGCGGGACAGCCTACTCAAACCCGGAGATCTACAATGAGCAGTTCTTC. It specifies CASSGTAYSNPEIYNEQFF.

This chain uses TRBV20-1 with TRBJ2-3; 9 nucleotides agree with TRBD2. Trimming took 5 bases from V and 5 from J; bases not matched to a gene: 17. The CDR3 covers 17 residues. CDR1 and CDR2 from the germline V gene are DFQATT and SNEGSKA (reference sequence). DNA of the CDR3: TGCAGTGCTTTCCCGCCCTCGGCGGGGGGGCCGGGAGATACGCAGTATTTT. This translates into CSAFPPSAGGPGDTQYF.

Ten or more counts support this clonotype. The gene calls are TRBV9 and TRBJ2-3, with 7 bases lining up with TRBD2. The length of the CDR3 is 14 residues. Germline V gene lookup returns CDR1 SGDLS and CDR2 YYNGEE. V shed 6 bases, J shed 5 bases, and the junction held 9 bases outside the gene matches. The CDR3 spells CASIQGGVLDTQYF. The CDR3 bases are TGTGCCAGCATTCAGGGAGGGGTTTTAGATACGCAGTATTTT.

This clonotype was seen many times. This CDR3 is CASRNQGDSNSPLHF. The CDR3 DNA reads TGCGCCAGCAGAAATCAAGGGGATAGTAATTCACCCCTCCACTTT. This rearrangement joins TRBV5-1 to TRBJ1-6; TRBD1 might be the D (5 bases). Germline V gene data show CDR1 as SGHRS and CDR2 as YFSETQ. The CDR3 sequence is 15 residues long. Trimming removed 5 bases at V and 6 bases at J, with 15 bases between.

There are many counts of this clonotype. The chain joins TRBV25-1 to TRBJ2-1, with TRBD2 matching over 9 bases. This CDR3 comprises 15 residues. V was clipped by 1 base and J by 3 bases; unmatched bases: 1. Germline loops: CDR1 MGHDK, CDR2 SYGVNS. CDR3 nucleotide sequence: TGTGCCAGCAGTGAATCGACTAGCGGCTACAATGAGCAGTTCTTC. Amino acid sequence: CASSESTSGYNEQFF.

The table lists this clonotype with a few counts. The chain carries TRBV27 and TRBJ2-3; tentative D call: TRBD2 (5 bases). Germline V lookup: CDR1 MNHEY, CDR2 SMNVEV (reference sequence). This CDR3 is built from 16 residues. V lost 2 bases to trimming and J lost 1 base, with 13 bases between them. The CDR3 loop reads CASSLLLGLGTDTQYF. The CDR3 bases are TGTGCCAGCAGTTTACTACTAGGGCTGGGCACAGATACGCAGTATTTT.

The sample holds many counts of this clonotype. The chain uses TRBV20-1 and TRBJ2-7, with D possibly matching TRBD2 (6 bases). V was pared by 8 bases and J by 0 bases, with 11 bases between. The CDR3 sequence is 12 residues long. Per the germline V gene, CDR1 is DFQATT and CDR2 is SNEGSKA (reference sequence). CDR3 residues: CSSGDSSYEQYF. CDR3 DNA: TGCAGTTCCGGGGACTCCTCCTACGAGCAGTACTTC.

In regard to this clonotype: This may stem from a read error, because a much larger clone lies one nucleotide away. Lacking the conserved final phenylalanine or tryptophan, this CDR3 likely reflects a read error. The chain employs TRBV10-3 and TRBJ2-5, with D tentatively TRBD1 or TRBD2 (6 bases each). CDR3 length: 13 residues. V lost 5 bases to trimming and J lost 5 bases, with 12 bases between them. The germline V gene has CDR1 ENHRY and CDR2 SYGVKD. CDR3 in DNA: TGTGCCATCAGTCAGTGGGGGGCTGAGACCCAGTACCTC. Translated: CAISQWGAETQYL.

This clonotype showed up many times. The V gene is TRBV12-3 or TRBV12-4, the J gene TRBJ1-5, with a weak D call TRBD1 (5 bases). The V and J ends lost 5 bases and 8 bases respectively, with 16 bases between them. CDR3 length: 14 amino acids. In nucleotides, the CDR3 is TGTGCCAGCAGTAACTTGGGACGTAAGAAGCCCCAGCATTTT. Translated, it gives CASSNLGRKKPQHF.

This clonotype was counted many times. This sequence joins TRBV10-2 and TRBJ2-3; weak D call: TRBD2 (5 bases). V was shortened by 4 bases and J by 5 bases, with 7 bases between the two germline ends. The CDR3 runs 12 residues. CDR1 WSHSY and CDR2 SAAADI come from the germline V gene. The CDR3 DNA follows: TGCGCCAGCAGTGGAGGGCGAGATACGCAGTATTTT. This sequence encodes CASSGGRDTQYF.

This clonotype was counted at least ten times. The V call is TRBV27, the J call TRBJ2-1; TRBD2 agrees at 7 bases. The trim removed 5 bases at V and 0 bases at J, leaving 7 bases unmatched. This CDR3 spans 16 amino acids. Germline V lookup: CDR1 MNHEY, CDR2 SMNVEV (reference sequence). The CDR3 is CASSRSGTISYNEQFF. The DNA for the CDR3 is TGTGCCAGCAGTAGGAGCGGGACCATCTCCTACAATGAGCAGTTCTTC.

This clonotype was observed at least ten times. The chain employs TRBV5-1 and TRBJ2-5; maybe TRBD2 (5 bases). This CDR3 comprises 12 residues. CDR1 and CDR2 from the germline V gene are SGHRS and YFSETQ. V dropped 6 bases and J dropped 4 bases, with 10 bases sitting between them. This CDR3 reads CASTAGGETQYF. The CDR3 DNA sequence: TGCGCCAGCACGGCGGGTGGAGAGACCCAGTACTTC.

This clonotype was observed a handful of times. The genes are TRBV6-2 or TRBV6-3 and TRBJ1-1; a possible D gene is TRBD1 (6 bases). Germline V CDR1 and CDR2: MNHEY, SVGEGT. V gave up 7 bases and J gave up 4 bases, with 10 bases separating them. The CDR3 loop spans 12 amino acids. The CDR3 nucleotides read TGTGCCAGCAATGAGGGGGGCACTGAAGCTTTCTTT. This gives the protein CASNEGGTEAFF.

This sequence joins TRBV28 and TRBJ2-7; possible D gene TRBD1, 6 bases. The CDR3 runs 15 residues. V was shortened by 5 bases and J by 2 bases, with 16 bases between the two germline ends. The germline CDR1 and CDR2 sequences are MDHEN and SYDVKM. Here the CDR3 DNA reads TGTGCCAGCAGTGTGTCCGGGACATCCACCTACGAGCAGTACTTC. Its translation is CASSVSGTSTYEQYF.

Many counts were recorded for this clonotype. This rearrangement joins TRBV12-3 or TRBV12-4 to TRBJ2-7; D is perhaps TRBD2 (7 bases). Trimming removed 2 bases at V and 7 bases at J, with 18 bases between. This CDR3 spans 15 amino acids. DNA for the CDR3: TGTGCCAGCAGTTTATACGGGGGGCGCCTGGGGGAGCAGTACTTC. Its protein product is CASSLYGGRLGEQYF.

In this sample, this clonotype turned up many times. The CDR3 here is CRVMEGEGGAFF. Written as DNA, the CDR3 is TGCAGAGTCATGGAGGGGGAGGGGGGGGCTTTCTTT. V gene TRBV20-1 combines with J gene TRBJ1-1, with D possibly being TRBD1 (6 bases). The CDR3 totals 12 residues. The germline V gene encodes CDR1 DFQATT and CDR2 SNEGSKA (reference sequence).

This clonotype was observed many times. The gene calls are TRBV5-1 and TRBJ1-1; no clear D. Trimming took 2 bases from V and 0 from J, leaving 14 bases between them. CDR3 length: 16 amino acids. Per the germline V gene, CDR1 is SGHRS and CDR2 is YFSETQ. CDR3 sequence reads: CASSFGLVHLNTEAFF. The CDR3 DNA sequence: TGCGCCAGCAGCTTTGGGCTCGTACACCTGAACACTGAAGCTTTCTTT.

This clonotype was detected ten times or more. The chain employs TRBV20-1 and TRBJ2-3, with D possibly TRBD2 on 6 matching bases. The germline V gene has CDR1 DFQATT and CDR2 SNEGSKA (reference sequence). CDR3 length: 13 amino acids. Trimming cost V 4 bases and J 8 bases, with 16 bases left between them. CDR3 coding DNA: TGCAGTGCTACCCGAAGTAGCGGAGGTACGCAGTATTTT. Its protein is CSATRSSGGTQYF.

This clonotype was seen at least ten times. The rearrangement joins TRBV20-1 to TRBJ1-1; D is unresolved. From germline, CDR1 is DFQATT and CDR2 SNEGSKA (reference sequence). V lost 5 bases and J 1 base, leaving 11 bases between the germline ends. The CDR3 is 13 amino acids. The CDR3 coding sequence is TGCAGTGCTTTCCGGGCCGGGAACACTGAAGCTTTCTTT. Amino acids: CSAFRAGNTEAFF.